These 8 T cell receptor beta chains originate from one sample sequenced in a study of Graves' ophthalmopathy and Graves' hyperthyroidism. As the template, RNA transcripts were used to amplify TCR beta CDR3 regions. First-round RT-PCR employed HTBI primers, with a second-round multiplex PCR after it. TCRdb reanalysed the multiplex PCR reads using MiXCR and keeps one entry per CDR3 protein. The table lists around 1.1 million distinct CDR3 sequences, about 35% of them singletons. Sequenced material: peripheral blood or thyroid tissue (not recorded which). Receptors originate from an adult man with Graves' hyperthyroidism.

To note about this clonotype: A read error is possible here, since a much larger clone lies one base away. The rearrangement joins TRBV7-6 to TRBJ2-2, with 11 bases matching TRBD2. Trimming cost V 3 bases and J 4 bases; bases outside gene matches: 7. The CDR3 length is 17 residues. CDR1 and CDR2 from the germline V gene are SGHVS and FNYEAQ. CDR3 amino acids: CASSFLTSGAITGELFF. DNA for the CDR3: TGTGCCAGCAGCTTCCTGACTAGCGGGGCTATCACCGGGGAGCTGTTTTTT.

The rearrangement links TRBV29-1 to TRBJ1-2, with a weak D call TRBD1 (6 bases). CDR1 is SQVTM and CDR2 is ANQGSEA in the germline V gene. CDR3 length equals 16 residues. Trimming left V 7 bases short and J 2 bases short, with 23 bases between. CDR3 DNA sequence: TGCAGCGCTTATGGGGGCCTGACAGTTACCAACTATGGCTACACCTTC. Amino acids: CSAYGGLTVTNYGYTF. The full variable domain, its missing parts supplied by reference TRBV29-1 and TRBJ1-2, is SAVISQKPSRDICQRGTSLTIQCQVDSQVTMMFWYRQQPGQSLTLIATANQGSEATYESGFVIDKFPISRPNLTFSTLTVSNMSPEDSSIYLCSAYGGLTVTNYGYTFGSGTRLTVV.

This clonotype was found a few times. The chain's CDR3 is CSASQGSGYGYTF. CDR3 nucleotides: TGCAGTGCTAGTCAGGGTAGTGGCTATGGCTACACCTTC. The chain links TRBV20-1 to TRBJ1-2, with a weak D call TRBD1 (5 bases). The V and J ends lost 3 bases and 4 bases respectively, with 12 bases between them. The CDR3 is made up of 13 amino acids. Germline V gene data show CDR1 as DFQATT and CDR2 as SNEGSKA (reference sequence).

This clonotype has a single count. One end of the junction is discordant with germline, which a read error may explain. The chain has TRBV7-2 and TRBJ1-3; maybe TRBD1 (6 bases). Germline V lookup: CDR1 SGHTA, CDR2 FQGNSA. The CDR3 extends over 15 amino acids. CDR3 sequence (DNA): TGTGTCAGCAGCTCCAGGGGTCCTTCTGGAAACACCATATATTTT. This gives the protein CVSSSRGPSGNTIYF.

To note about this clonotype: Given a much more abundant clone one base away, this may be a read error. The CDR3 DNA is TGCAGTGCTTCGGGACACCTCATGAACACTGAAGCTTTCTTT. Its protein product is CSASGHLMNTEAFF. The chain couples TRBV20-1 to TRBJ1-1; maybe TRBD1 (6 bases). The CDR3 runs 14 residues. V dropped 5 bases and J dropped 0 bases, with 13 bases sitting between them. Looked up from germline, CDR1 is DFQATT and CDR2 is SNEGSKA (reference sequence).

The chain is built from TRBV6-5 and TRBJ1-1; D perhaps matches TRBD1 (6 bases). The V gene's germline CDR1 is MNHEY and CDR2 SVGAGI. The V and J ends lost 8 bases and 2 bases respectively, with 15 bases between them. This CDR3 region has 14 residues. The CDR3 is CASGLRDTNTEAFF. The CDR3 DNA is TGTGCCAGCGGCCTCCGGGACACAAACACTGAAGCTTTCTTT.

This clonotype was counted between two and nine times. The genes are TRBV7-9 and TRBJ2-7; the match to TRBD1 covers 9 bases. Germline V gene sequence: CDR1 SEHNR, CDR2 FQNEAQ (reference sequence). V gave up 5 bases and J gave up 5 bases; unmatched junction bases: 7. The CDR3 covers 14 residues. CDR3 protein: CASSSRDREHEQYF. CDR3 sequence (DNA): TGTGCCAGCAGCAGCCGGGACAGGGAACACGAGCAGTACTTC.

The chain employs TRBV7-2 and TRBJ2-7; 8 bases fit TRBD1. The CDR3 runs 15 residues. Germline assignment: CDR1 SGHTA and CDR2 FQGNSA. Trimming removed 2 bases from V and 2 bases from J; junction bases left unmatched: 5. The DNA for the CDR3 is TGTGCCAGCAGCTTATGGACAGGGCGAGCCTACGAGCAGTACTTC. Protein sequence: CASSLWTGRAYEQYF.